Shown below are 30 T cell receptor beta chains from a single sample sequenced in a study of shared clonotypes between healthy human individuals. Clones were sequenced by immunoSEQ multiplex PCR, and TCRdb holds only the in-frame ones, with some missing. The repertoire holds more than 2 million clones, with 80% to 95% as singletons. Positively selected for CCR7, the CD45RO-negative cells used as naive CD8 cells excluded terminally differentiated effector memory CD45RA+ cells. The source material was naive CD8+ T cells from PBMCs. These receptors came from a man between 18 and 29 years old in good health. Some clones in this sample may be carry-over from other donors' samples.

The V call is TRBV5-6, the J call TRBJ1-5; maybe TRBD1 (5 bases). V lost 1 base and J lost 4, with 9 bases in between. This CDR3 contains 14 residues. Germline CDR1 and CDR2: SGHDT and YYEEEE. Here the CDR3 reads CASSLRGKNQPQHF. The CDR3 DNA reads TGTGCCAGCAGCTTGAGGGGCAAGAATCAGCCCCAGCATTTT.

The chain employs TRBV6-1 and TRBJ2-1, with 8 bases lining up with TRBD2. This CDR3 has 15 amino acids. V lost 8 bases to trimming and J lost 7 bases; unmatched junction nucleotides: 13. Germline loops: CDR1 MNHNS, CDR2 SASEGT. For the CDR3, the DNA is TGTGCCAGCCGGGAGGGAGACGGCCGGGCAAATGAGCAGTTCTTC. It codes for CASREGDGRANEQFF.

This sequence joins TRBV5-5 and TRBJ2-1; 7 bases match TRBD2. The germline CDR1 and CDR2 sequences are SGHKS and YYEKEE (reference sequence). This CDR3 is 15 amino acids long. Trimming took 0 bases from V and 5 from J; bases not matched to a gene: 5. CDR3 loop: CASSLVLAYHNEQFF. CDR3 DNA sequence: TGTGCCAGCAGCTTGGTACTAGCGTATCACAATGAGCAGTTCTTC.

This chain uses TRBV12-5 with TRBJ2-3; a weak D match, TRBD1 (6 bases). V shed 2 bases and J shed 2 bases, with 17 bases lying between them. CDR3 length: 17 amino acids. From germline, CDR1 is LGHNT and CDR2 FRNRAP. DNA of the CDR3: TGTGCTAGTGGTTTGTCCCTGCCGACAGGTTCCACAGATACGCAGTATTTT. Translating gives CASGLSLPTGSTDTQYF.

The chain employs TRBV5-8 and TRBJ1-1, with D tentatively TRBD1 (6 bases). CDR3 length equals 14 residues. From germline, CDR1 is SGHTS and CDR2 YDEGEE. V dropped 0 bases and J dropped 6 bases, with 12 bases sitting between them. The CDR3: CASSLVQGGPEAFF. CDR3 sequence (DNA): TGTGCCAGCAGCTTGGTACAGGGAGGGCCTGAAGCTTTCTTT.

The gene calls are TRBV5-8 and TRBJ2-3; tentative D call: TRBD2 (7 bases). The CDR3 contains 16 residues. CDR1 is SGHTS and CDR2 is YDEGEE in the germline V gene. V was shortened by 3 bases and J by 2 bases, with 16 bases between the two germline ends. The CDR3 region is CASSWGQGDYTDTQYF. The CDR3 region has the DNA TGTGCCAGCAGCTGGGGACAAGGGGACTACACAGATACGCAGTATTTT.

This clone is a singleton in its sample. J is TRBJ2-7 and V is TRBV6-5; no clear D. Germline CDR1 and CDR2: MNHEY and SVGAGI. V gave up 0 bases and J gave up 4 bases, with 7 bases separating them. The CDR3 consists of 13 residues. CDR3 region: CASSYSMGYEQYF. The CDR3 region has the DNA TGTGCCAGCAGTTACTCTATGGGTTACGAGCAGTACTTC.

The V call is TRBV6-5, the J call TRBJ2-5, with 11 bases matching TRBD2. Germline V gives CDR1 MNHEY, CDR2 SVGAGI. With 7 bases clipped from V and 4 bases from J, the junction kept 5 bases outside the gene matches. The CDR3 runs to 14 residues. Here the CDR3 DNA reads TGTGCCAGCAATCTAGCGGGAGGTGTAGAGACCCAGTACTTC. Translated, it gives CASNLAGGVETQYF.

Remarks on this clone: Other DNA sequences in the sample encode the same CDR3. The rearrangement joins TRBV5-1 to TRBJ2-7, with D unclear. Germline V lookup: CDR1 SGHRS, CDR2 YFSETQ. This CDR3 is built from 13 residues. The germline V and J ends were trimmed by 2 bases and 3 bases, with 9 bases remaining between them. Here the CDR3 DNA reads TGCGCCAGCAGCTTCGGGTCGGGCTACGAGCAGTACTTC. Amino acid sequence: CASSFGSGYEQYF.

Concerning this clone itself: Other nucleotide sequences in the sample specify the same CDR3. V is TRBV5-1 and J is TRBJ2-1; D is undetermined. Germline V lookup: CDR1 SGHRS, CDR2 YFSETQ. The CDR3 sequence is 14 residues long. With 2 bases removed from V and 4 bases from J, the gap between germline ends came to 10 bases. CDR3 nucleotide sequence: TGCGCCAGCAGCTTAGGTACGGGTTACAATGAGCAGTTCTTC. It codes for CASSLGTGYNEQFF.

The DNA for the CDR3 is TGTGCCAGCAGCTCCTTGGGGGGGACGAGCGGCTACACCTTC. The encoded protein is CASSSLGGTSGYTF. The genes are TRBV7-9 and TRBJ1-2, with a tentative D call TRBD1 (5 bases). The CDR3 has 14 residues. Germline CDR1 is SEHNR and CDR2 is FQNEAQ (reference sequence). V shed 4 bases and J shed 8 bases, with 17 bases lying between them.

The genes are TRBV29-1 and TRBJ1-2, with 9 bases fitting TRBD1. The germline V gene has CDR1 SQVTM and CDR2 ANQGSEA. This CDR3 is 15 amino acids long. The J segment lost 4 bases and the V segment lost 0 bases, leaving 6 bases of the junction unmatched. CDR3 sequence: CSVEDLTGGVYGYTF. The DNA for the CDR3 is TGCAGCGTTGAAGATCTCACAGGGGGCGTCTATGGCTACACCTTC.

The chain couples TRBV4-3 to TRBJ2-5, with a tentative D call TRBD1 (5 bases). CDR3 length equals 13 residues. Germline V lookup: CDR1 LGHNA, CDR2 YSLEER. The V end lost 4 bases, the J end lost 5 bases, and 11 bases lay between the germline ends. The CDR3 protein is CASSPGIRETQYF. The CDR3 DNA sequence: TGCGCCAGCAGCCCAGGGATTAGGGAGACCCAGTACTTC.

J is TRBJ2-1 and V is TRBV4-1; D unclear. Germline-derived CDR1 and CDR2 are MGHRA and YSYEKL. The CDR3 loop spans 13 amino acids. Trimming removed 1 base from V and 6 bases from J, with 7 bases in between. The CDR3 DNA is TGCGCCAGCAGCCAAGCATCCCGCAATGAGCAGTTCTTC. This codes for CASSQASRNEQFF.

The chain couples TRBV19 to TRBJ2-7; 8 positions match TRBD2. Germline assignment: CDR1 LNHDA and CDR2 SQIVND (reference sequence). This CDR3 spans 14 amino acids. Trimming at V came to 7 bases and at J to 6 bases, leaving 11 bases not matched to a gene. The CDR3 sequence is CASKERETGPEQYF. CDR3 in DNA: TGTGCCAGTAAGGAGCGGGAGACCGGGCCCGAGCAGTACTTC.

This clone appeared once. The chain employs TRBV18 and TRBJ1-2, with D possibly matching TRBD1 (5 bases). The CDR3 runs 13 residues. V was clipped by 4 bases and J by 1 base, with 7 bases between them. Germline assignment: CDR1 KGHSH and CDR2 LQKENI. The CDR3 DNA reads as TGTGCCAGCTCACACGACAGTAACTATGGCTACACCTTC. This codes for CASSHDSNYGYTF. Full variable domain (outside the CDR3, taken from reference TRBV18 and TRBJ1-2): NAGVMQNPRHLVRRRGQEARLRCSPMKGHSHVYWYRQLPEEGLKFMVYLQKENIIDESGMPKERFSAEFPKEGPSILRIQQVVRGDSAAYFCASSHDSNYGYTFGSGTRLTVV.

This clone has only a few counts. The chain employs TRBV27 and TRBJ2-7; 7 bases fit TRBD1. V dropped 0 bases and J dropped 2; count of bases not matched to a gene: 1. The CDR3 is 14 amino acids. Per germline, CDR1 MNHEY and CDR2 SMNVEV (reference sequence). The CDR3 protein is CASSLSGQPYEQYF. The CDR3 DNA follows: TGTGCCAGCAGTTTATCGGGACAGCCCTACGAGCAGTACTTC.

The chain carries TRBV10-3 and TRBJ2-1; 7 positions match TRBD2. The junction had 7 bases not matched to a gene; V was cut back by 3 bases and J by 2 bases. The germline CDR1 and CDR2 sequences are ENHRY and SYGVKD. The CDR3 length is 16 residues. The CDR3 DNA sequence: TGTGCCATCAGTGATGGGACGGGAGGCACCTACAATGAGCAGTTCTTC. This gives the protein CAISDGTGGTYNEQFF.

This sequence joins TRBV27 and TRBJ2-1; 7 positions agree with TRBD1. The germline CDR1 and CDR2 sequences are MNHEY and SMNVEV (reference sequence). The V gene end was trimmed by 5 bases and the J gene end by 7 bases; junction bases not matched to a gene: 5. This CDR3 has 13 residues. The CDR3 DNA reads as TGTGCCAGCAGTCCTGGGACAGCTAATGAGCAGTTCTTC. Translating it yields CASSPGTANEQFF.

This clone is a singleton in its sample. The chain links TRBV5-5 to TRBJ2-4; D gene unclear. Germline V gene lookup returns CDR1 SGHKS and CDR2 YYEKEE (reference sequence). CDR3 length: 15 residues. Deletions cut 1 base from V and 7 bases from J, with 15 bases between. The DNA of the CDR3 is TGTGCCAGCAGCTTGCTTCGGGTAAATCGGAACATTCAGTACTTC. Translation: CASSLLRVNRNIQYF.

Comments on this clone: This CDR3 is also generated by other DNA sequences in the sample. The chain is built from TRBV7-9 and TRBJ1-1; D is possibly TRBD1 (5 bases). Trimming stripped 5 bases from V and 3 bases from J, with 16 bases between. The length of the CDR3 is 15 residues. Germline values: CDR1 SEHNR, CDR2 FQNEAQ (reference sequence). CDR3 amino acids: CASSPRRGGDTEAFF. Written as DNA, the CDR3 is TGTGCCAGCAGCCCGCGTCGGGGCGGGGACACTGAAGCTTTCTTT. Looking up the rest from reference TRBV7-9 and TRBJ1-1 gives the full variable domain: DTGVSQNPRHKITKRGQNVTFRCDPISEHNRLYWYRQTLGQGPEFLTYFQNEAQLEKSRLLSDRFSAERPKGSFSTLEIQRTEQGDSAMYLCASSPRRGGDTEAFFGQGTRLTVV.

The genes are TRBV20-1 and TRBJ2-5; D is unclear. The end of the DNA aligns better with TRBJ2-7, so the J call may be wrong. The CDR3 length is 11 residues. Germline V gene data show CDR1 as DFQATT and CDR2 as SNEGSKA (reference sequence). CDR3 sequence (DNA): TGCAGTGCTAGTGACTTCTACGAGCAGTACTTC. Its protein product is CSASDFYEQYF.

This sequence joins TRBV4-3 and TRBJ2-2, with D possibly being TRBD1 or TRBD2 (5 bases each). The CDR3 runs 15 residues. The germline CDR1 and CDR2 sequences are LGHNA and YSLEER. Trimming stripped 7 bases from V and 6 bases from J, with 18 bases between. For the CDR3, the DNA is TGCGCCAGCAAAACCGGGACCGGGGACGCCGGGGAGCTGTTTTTT. Translation gives CASKTGTGDAGELFF.

The chain carries TRBV11-2 and TRBJ2-5; 7 nucleotides agree with TRBD2. Germline CDR1 reads SGHAT; CDR2 reads FQNNGV. Germline trimming cut 1 base from V and 2 bases from J; bases unmatched to any gene: 7. The CDR3 extends over 16 amino acids. DNA for the CDR3: TGTGCCAGCAGCTTAGGTCCAGCGGGGATACAAGAGACCCAGTACTTC. As protein: CASSLGPAGIQETQYF. The entire variable domain, with the rest obtained from reference TRBV11-2 and TRBJ2-5, is as follows: EAGVAQSPRYKIIEKRQSVAFWCNPISGHATLYWYQQILGQGPKLLIQFQNNGVVDDSQLPKDRFSAERLKGVDSTLKIQPAKLEDSAVYLCASSLGPAGIQETQYFGPGTRLLVL.

The chain is built from TRBV4-3 and TRBJ2-7, with D perhaps matching TRBD2 (6 bases). Per germline, CDR1 LGHNA and CDR2 YSLEER. The CDR3 totals 14 residues. V was cut by 0 bases and J by 4 bases, with 10 bases left in between. The CDR3 is CASSQDWGGYEQYF. The CDR3 DNA follows: TGCGCCAGCAGCCAAGATTGGGGAGGATACGAGCAGTACTTC.

Notes on this clone: Within the sample, other DNA sequences also encode this same CDR3. This rearrangement joins TRBV27 to TRBJ2-7; maybe TRBD1 (5 bases). Trimming stripped 2 bases from V and 2 bases from J, with 7 bases between. The germline V gene has CDR1 MNHEY and CDR2 SMNVEV (reference sequence). This CDR3 has 13 amino acids. CDR3 sequence (DNA): TGTGCCAGCAGTTTAGGGGCGGCCTACGAGCAGTACTTC. This codes for CASSLGAAYEQYF.

The chain is built from TRBV4-1 and TRBJ1-2, with D possibly matching TRBD1 (6 bases). The germline V and J ends were trimmed by 0 bases and 5 bases, with 13 bases remaining between them. CDR1 is MGHRA and CDR2 is YSYEKL in the germline V gene. The CDR3 has 15 amino acids. For the CDR3, the DNA is TGCGCCAGCAGCCAAGATCTAGGGGGGGATTATGGCTACACCTTC. It yields the protein CASSQDLGGDYGYTF.

This chain joins TRBV7-9 and TRBJ1-5; 7 bases are shared with TRBD1. V trimming: 5 bases; J trimming: 5 bases; junction bases outside the gene matches: 3. This CDR3 region has 13 residues. The germline V gene has CDR1 SEHNR and CDR2 FQNEAQ (reference sequence). The CDR3 protein is CASSGDRDQPQHF. The DNA for the CDR3 is TGTGCCAGCAGCGGAGACAGGGATCAGCCCCAGCATTTT.

The gene calls are TRBV27 and TRBJ2-5; no firm D call. CDR3 length: 14 amino acids. CDR1 and CDR2 from the germline V gene are MNHEY and SMNVEV (reference sequence). Trimming cost V 4 bases and J 2 bases, with 11 bases left between them. As DNA, the CDR3 is TGTGCCAGCAGTTCTGGACCCGTACAAGAGACCCAGTACTTC. Residues: CASSSGPVQETQYF.

In its sample, this clone was seen once. This chain joins TRBV5-1 and TRBJ2-5; maybe TRBD1 (5 bases). Trimming left V 0 bases short and J 4 bases short, with 13 bases between. CDR1 and CDR2 (germline): SGHRS, YFSETQ. The CDR3 consists of 15 residues. CDR3 region: CASSLEIYQGETQYF. CDR3 nucleotides: TGCGCCAGCAGCTTGGAGATTTACCAGGGAGAGACCCAGTACTTC.